This TCR beta chain was found in a study of cytomegalovirus exposure and HLA in healthy donors. Study background: Most donors, roughly 84% of a few hundred genotyped, fell in the Caucasian-associated ancestry cluster.

Study results and caveats: Most TCR sequences were uncommon, yet certain public TCRs appeared in many donors. It was taken for granted in presence/absence analyses that sequencing depth across donors was roughly uniform.

A word on this clone: What it recognizes is unknown.

Primers included in the PCR were 60 Vbeta and 13 Jbeta primers. Measured with immunoSEQ multiplex PCR; TCRdb has only the in-frame clones, and not every one. The sample lists some 150,000 clones, roughly 80% occurring once. The CDR3 sequence is 13 residues long. Trimming removed 2 bases at V and 1 base at J, with 5 bases between. Looked up from germline, CDR1 is SGHTA and CDR2 is FQGNSA. The chain employs TRBV7-2 and TRBJ2-5; no clear D. This clonotype was obtained from a female donor in good health and CMV-seronegative. Sequenced input: PBMCs. DNA for the CDR3: TGTGCCAGCAGCTTATACTTCCAAGAGACCCAGTACTTC. This sequence encodes CASSLYFQETQYF.